These T cell receptor beta chains were read from a single sample in a study of T cell responses to AZD1222 COVID-19 vaccine. Produced via immunoSEQ multiplex PCR; TCRdb's table is partial and in-frame only. The sample shows approximately 140,000 clones, 85% to 95% of them seen only once. Sequenced material: peripheral blood, taken on day 0 of MenACWY control vaccination. Every receptor here comes from an adult in good health. Each CDR3 is given with its conserved first and last residue. The order of the fields is clone size, V gene, D gene, J gene, CDR3 DNA, CDR3 protein. The D gene is left open where the match is weak. Expanded clones are given a class, and other clones once, few, many or no size at all.

size: NA; V: TRBV5-8; D: NA; J: TRBJ2-7; DNA: TGTGCCAGTAAAGGGGCCCAGAGCTACGAGCAGTACTTC; CDR3: CASKGAQSYEQYF
size: few; V: TRBV6-1; D: TRBD2; J: TRBJ2-5; DNA: TGTGCCAGCAGTGAGCTAGCGGGGGGATCGGAGACCCAGTACTTC; CDR3: CASSELAGGSETQYF
size: NA; V: TRBV18; D: NA; J: TRBJ1-3; DNA: TGTGCCAGCTCACTAAATTCCCTGGTGAGCTCTGGAAACACCATATATTTT; CDR3: CASSLNSLVSSGNTIYF
size: NA; V: TRBV7-8; D: NA; J: TRBJ1-3; DNA: TGTGCCAGCAGCTTAGCGGAAACGCTCTCTGGAAACACCATATATTTT; CDR3: CASSLAETLSGNTIYF
size: NA; V: TRBV24-1; D: NA; J: TRBJ2-3; DNA: TGTGCCACCAGTGATAGGAGATCTTCGGGAACAGGGATAATAGATACGCAGTATTTT; CDR3: CATSDRRSSGTGIIDTQYF
size: once; V: TRBV5-1; D: NA; J: TRBJ1-6; DNA: TGCGCCAGCAGCTTAATGCGGGAGGTGAATTCACCCCTCCACTTT; CDR3: CASSLMREVNSPLHF
size: NA; V: TRBV28; D: NA; J: TRBJ1-5; DNA: TGTGCCAGCAGTTCGTATCAGCCCCAGCATTTT; CDR3: CASSSYQPQHF
size: NA; V: TRBV2; D: TRBD1; J: TRBJ2-2; DNA: TGTGCCACCGGGACAGAGAACACCGGGGAGCTGTTTTTT; CDR3: CATGTENTGELFF
size: NA; V: TRBV19; D: NA; J: TRBJ1-5; DNA: TGTGCCTCTGCCGGGTGGGTTCAGCCCCAGCATTTT; CDR3: CASAGWVQPQHF
size: NA; V: TRBV7-9; D: NA; J: TRBJ2-1; DNA: TGTGCCAGCAGCCTATCGGGCCATGAGCAGTTCTTC; CDR3: CASSLSGHEQFF
size: NA; V: TRBV28; D: NA; J: TRBJ2-7; DNA: TGTGCCAGCATTCAAAGATTAGGCCCCTACGAGCAGTACTTC; CDR3: CASIQRLGPYEQYF
size: NA; V: TRBV19; D: NA; J: TRBJ2-7; DNA: TGTGCCAGTAGTTTTCGAGTTTCCTACGAGCAGTACTTC; CDR3: CASSFRVSYEQYF
size: NA; V: TRBV6-5; D: TRBD1; J: TRBJ1-2; DNA: TGTGCCAGCAGTCCTACGGGACAGGACTATGGCTACACCTTC; CDR3: CASSPTGQDYGYTF
size: NA; V: TRBV5-6; D: NA; J: TRBJ1-2; DNA: TGTGCCAGCAGCATATTAGGCTATGGCTACACCTTC; CDR3: CASSILGYGYTF
size: NA; V: TRBV24-1; D: NA; J: TRBJ1-2; DNA: TGTGCCTGGTTTTTCTGTGACTACTATGGCTACACCTTC; CDR3: CAWFFCDYYGYTF
size: NA; V: TRBV5-1; D: NA; J: TRBJ1-4; DNA: TGCGCCAGCAGCTTGGCGGGGCAGGGAAATGAAAAACTGTTTTTT; CDR3: CASSLAGQGNEKLFF
size: NA; V: TRBV5-6; D: NA; J: TRBJ2-7; DNA: TGTGCCAGCAGCTTTGGTGGGCGGAAATCCTACGAGCAGTACTTC; CDR3: CASSFGGRKSYEQYF
size: NA; V: TRBV30; D: TRBD1; J: TRBJ1-2; DNA: TGTGCCTGGAGTGTATACGGAGGGGGCGGGTATGGCTACACCTTC; CDR3: CAWSVYGGGGYGYTF
size: NA; V: TRBV7-8; D: NA; J: TRBJ1-3; DNA: TGTGCCAGCAGCTTCAGGGTGGGAAACACCATATATTTT; CDR3: CASSFRVGNTIYF
size: NA; V: TRBV5-5; D: NA; J: TRBJ2-7; DNA: TGTGCCAGCAGCTTCCCGCTGCGGAGCTTAGAGCAGTACTTC; CDR3: CASSFPLRSLEQYF
size: once; V: TRBV9; D: NA; J: TRBJ2-1; DNA: TGTGCCAGCACCCCCGGAGGATTCTCCTACAATGAGCAGTTCTTC; CDR3: CASTPGGFSYNEQFF
size: NA; V: TRBV19; D: NA; J: TRBJ1-4; DNA: TGTGCCAGCAGCTTGGGGAACAATGAAAAACTGTTTTTT; CDR3: CASSLGNNEKLFF
size: few; V: TRBV9; D: NA; J: TRBJ2-2; DNA: TGTGCCAGCAGCACAGATGGGGGTTCCGGGGAGCTGTTTTTT; CDR3: CASSTDGGSGELFF
size: NA; V: TRBV5-5; D: NA; J: TRBJ1-4; DNA: TGTGCCAGCAGCCCCGACGGTGCCCAGGGTGAAAAACTGTTTTTT; CDR3: CASSPDGAQGEKLFF
size: NA; V: TRBV6-5; D: TRBD1; J: TRBJ1-2; DNA: TGTGCCAGCAGTTACTCGAATCAGGGGGTGGGCTATGGCTACACCTTC; CDR3: CASSYSNQGVGYGYTF
size: NA; V: TRBV27; D: NA; J: TRBJ1-1; DNA: TGTGCCAGCAGTTTATTTACGGGGAGGAAGAACACTGAAGCTTTCTTT; CDR3: CASSLFTGRKNTEAFF
size: NA; V: TRBV9; D: TRBD2; J: TRBJ2-5; DNA: TGTGCCAGCAGCGACACTAGCGGAGGGAGTGAGACCCAGTACTTC; CDR3: CASSDTSGGSETQYF
size: NA; V: TRBV7-2; D: TRBD1; J: TRBJ1-1; DNA: TGTGCCAGCAAGACAGGGAGGGAGAACACTGAAGCTTTCTTT; CDR3: CASKTGRENTEAFF
size: NA; V: TRBV28; D: TRBD2; J: TRBJ2-5; DNA: TGTGCCAGCAGTCTCACCGGGACTAGCGTGTCAACGGGGGAGACCCAGTACTTC; CDR3: CASSLTGTSVSTGETQYF
size: NA; V: TRBV19; D: NA; J: TRBJ2-7; DNA: TGTGCCAGTAGTATAGATAAGGGGAAAGGAACCTACGAGCAGTACTTC; CDR3: CASSIDKGKGTYEQYF
size: once; V: TRBV18; D: TRBD2; J: TRBJ2-7; DNA: TGTGCCAGCTCACACGGGACTAGCGGGAGGAACCCTTACGAGCAGTACTTC; CDR3: CASSHGTSGRNPYEQYF
size: NA; V: TRBV27; D: NA; J: TRBJ2-7; DNA: TGTGCCAGCAGTTTATACGCTAGCAATGAGTACGAGCAGTACTTC; CDR3: CASSLYASNEYEQYF
size: NA; V: TRBV7-9; D: NA; J: TRBJ1-2; DNA: TGTGCCAGCAGCTTAGAAGGAGGACATTTTATCAGACTCTGGGTCGGCTACACCTTC; CDR3: CASSLEGGHFIRLWVGYTF
size: once; V: TRBV24-1; D: TRBD2; J: TRBJ2-3; DNA: TGTGCCACCAGTGTTCTAGCGGGAGAAACGGATACGCAGTATTTT; CDR3: CATSVLAGETDTQYF
size: NA; V: TRBV6-4; D: NA; J: TRBJ2-3; DNA: TGTGCCAGCAGTGAAGGCGGGGGCAGCACAGATACGCAGTATTTT; CDR3: CASSEGGGSTDTQYF
size: once; V: TRBV10-3; D: TRBD1; J: TRBJ1-2; DNA: TGTGCCGTCTCGGGGGGGACAGGGGGCGACTTGAACTATGGCTACACCTTC; CDR3: CAVSGGTGGDLNYGYTF
size: once; V: TRBV11-2; D: NA; J: TRBJ2-6; DNA: TGTGCCAGCAGTAGCGGTGGGGCCACTGGGGCCAACGTCCTGACTTTC; CDR3: CASSSGGATGANVLTF
size: once; V: TRBV7-2; D: NA; J: TRBJ1-2; DNA: TGTGCCAGCAGCCTCACTGGAGGGGACCCATATGGCTACACCTTC; CDR3: CASSLTGGDPYGYTF
size: NA; V: TRBV28; D: NA; J: TRBJ2-5; DNA: TGTGCCAGCAGTTACCGGGGGACCAAGCAAGAGACCCAGTACTTC; CDR3: CASSYRGTKQETQYF
size: NA; V: TRBV19; D: NA; J: TRBJ2-3; DNA: TGTGCCAGTACCCAACTCCAGGGAAAGGGTACAGATACGCAGTATTTT; CDR3: CASTQLQGKGTDTQYF
size: NA; V: TRBV11-2; D: NA; J: TRBJ1-3; DNA: TGTGCCAGCAGCTTTCCAGGATTCTCTGGAAACACCATATATTTT; CDR3: CASSFPGFSGNTIYF
size: NA; V: TRBV12-3/TRBV12-4; D: NA; J: TRBJ1-3; DNA: TGTTCAACCATGGGGGCAGGGAGAAACACCATATATTTT; CDR3: CSTMGAGRNTIYF
size: NA; V: TRBV30; D: TRBD2; J: TRBJ2-1; DNA: TGTGCCTGGAAGCGGGGGGGGATCTCCTACAATGAGCAGTTCTTC; CDR3: CAWKRGGISYNEQFF
size: once; V: TRBV10-3; D: NA; J: TRBJ1-1; DNA: TGTGCCATCACAGGGAACACGAACACTGAAGCTTTCTTT; CDR3: CAITGNTNTEAFF
size: NA; V: TRBV5-8; D: NA; J: TRBJ1-5; DNA: TGTGCCAGCAGCCTCGTGAGTAGCAATCAGCCCCAGCATTTT; CDR3: CASSLVSSNQPQHF
size: NA; V: TRBV5-6; D: NA; J: TRBJ1-6; DNA: TGTGCCAGCAGCTTGGCCAGGGCGGATTCACCCCTCCACTTT; CDR3: CASSLARADSPLHF
size: NA; V: TRBV19; D: TRBD1; J: TRBJ1-5; DNA: TGTGCCAGTAGTACCGGGACAGGGTATCAGCCCCAGCATTTT; CDR3: CASSTGTGYQPQHF
size: NA; V: TRBV5-8; D: NA; J: TRBJ1-1; DNA: TGTGCCAGCAGCCTCAGACAGAGGAACACTGAAGCTTTCTTT; CDR3: CASSLRQRNTEAFF
size: NA; V: TRBV19; D: TRBD1; J: TRBJ1-1; DNA: TGTGCCAGTAGTACCCCGACAGGGACGAACACTGAAGCTTTCTTT; CDR3: CASSTPTGTNTEAFF
size: NA; V: TRBV6-5; D: TRBD1; J: TRBJ1-2; DNA: TGTGCCAGCCACCCCGGACAGGGAAGGCGTGGCTACACCTTC; CDR3: CASHPGQGRRGYTF
size: NA; V: TRBV6-5; D: TRBD1; J: TRBJ1-2; DNA: TGTGCCAGCAGTTTAACAGGGGGCGGGGCTGGCTACACCTTC; CDR3: CASSLTGGGAGYTF
size: NA; V: TRBV28; D: TRBD1; J: TRBJ2-1; DNA: TGTGCCAGCAGCCCCTATCCCCCCCAGGGGGATTACAATGAGCAGTTCTTC; CDR3: CASSPYPPQGDYNEQFF
size: NA; V: TRBV27; D: TRBD1; J: TRBJ2-2; DNA: TGTGCCAGCAGCCGGACAGGAGTCACCGGGGAGCTGTTTTTT; CDR3: CASSRTGVTGELFF
size: once; V: TRBV27; D: NA; J: TRBJ2-1; DNA: TGTGCCAGCAGTTTATCGAACGGGGCGAGCTCCTACAATGAGCAGTTCTTC; CDR3: CASSLSNGASSYNEQFF
size: NA; V: TRBV28; D: TRBD1; J: TRBJ1-2; DNA: TGTGCCAGCAGGACCACAGGGGCCTCCTCCCCTGGCTACACCTTC; CDR3: CASRTTGASSPGYTF
size: NA; V: TRBV6-5; D: NA; J: TRBJ1-5; DNA: TGTGCCAGCACCGAGGGGACGGCCGGCGAGCCCCAGCATTTT; CDR3: CASTEGTAGEPQHF
size: NA; V: TRBV5-8; D: NA; J: TRBJ1-5; DNA: TGTGCCAGCAGCCGGGATCCGACGGCCTGGGGTCAGCCCCAGCATTTT; CDR3: CASSRDPTAWGQPQHF
size: NA; V: TRBV19; D: TRBD1; J: TRBJ1-5; DNA: TGTGCCAGTAGTATATTTTTTACAGGGGTTAGTAAGAGCAATCAGCCCCAGCATTTT; CDR3: CASSIFFTGVSKSNQPQHF
size: NA; V: TRBV4-1; D: NA; J: TRBJ2-2; DNA: TGCGCCAGCAGCCAACGGAATTTTCCTTCTGGATCGGGGGCCACCGGGGAGCTGTTTTTT; CDR3: CASSQRNFPSGSGATGELFF
size: NA; V: TRBV13; D: NA; J: TRBJ1-4; DNA: TGTGCCAGCAGCTTAGGGCGACAGGTCCGAGAAAAACTGTTTTTT; CDR3: CASSLGRQVREKLFF